This passage covers 16 T cell receptor beta chains from one sample sequenced in a study of follicular helper T cells after annual influenza vaccination. Time point meaning: 2013-2014 season, 7 days after vaccination. This table comes from immunoSEQ multiplex PCR, and its TCRdb copy is limited to in-frame clones, with some not included. Among 5,000 to 6,000 clones listed, roughly nine tenths were seen once. The sequences come from CXCR5+ CD38- circulating T follicular helper cells from blood, collected 7 days after influenza vaccination. The subset was: circulating Tfh, non-naive CD4+CXCR5+PD-1+ (ICOS+CD38+ or ICOS-CD38-). The source is an adult who received the influenza vaccine.

The chain has TRBV25-1 and TRBJ1-4; possible D gene TRBD1, 5 bases. V was cut by 5 bases and J by 7 bases, with 17 bases left in between. Germline CDR1 is MGHDK and CDR2 is SYGVNS. The CDR3 is 15 residues long. The DNA for the CDR3 is TGTGCCAGCAGTCCTGGGGGACTTTCGAGTGAAAAACTGTTTTTT. Protein: CASSPGGLSSEKLFF. Together with reference TRBV25-1 and TRBJ1-4, the CDR3 gives the full variable domain: EADIYQTPRYLVIGTGKKITLECSQTMGHDKMYWYQQDPGMELHLIHYSYGVNSTEKGDLSSESTVSRIRTEHFPLTLESARPSHTSQYLCASSPGGLSSEKLFFGSGTQLSVL.

Written as DNA, the CDR3 is TGTGCCAGCAGCGTCGGACAGGGAGAAAAAGCTTTCTTT. Translated: CASSVGQGEKAFF. The V call is TRBV9, the J call TRBJ1-1; 8 bases agree with TRBD1. V was clipped by 2 bases and J by 9 bases; unmatched bases: 6. Germline V gene data show CDR1 as SGDLS and CDR2 as YYNGEE. There are 13 residues in the CDR3.

The rearrangement joins TRBV20-1 to TRBJ2-1; 8 bases are a match to TRBD2. CDR1 and CDR2 (germline): DFQATT, SNEGSKA (reference sequence). V trimming: 5 bases; J trimming: 12 bases; junction bases outside the gene matches: 3. This CDR3 is 10 amino acids long. As DNA, the CDR3 is TGCAGTGCTTTTCTAGCGGGGCAGTTCTTC. Protein: CSAFLAGQFF.

The chain uses TRBV7-2 and TRBJ2-1; D not certain. CDR3 size: 12 residues. Germline lookup yields CDR1 SGHTA and CDR2 FQGNSA. Trimming shortened V by 3 bases and J by 7 bases, and 7 bases separated the two germline ends. CDR3 nucleotides: TGTGCCAGCAGCTTTTCCGGGAATGAGCAGTTCTTC. Its translation is CASSFSGNEQFF.

The chain joins TRBV7-6 to TRBJ2-7, with a tentative D call TRBD1 (6 bases). CDR1 is SGHVS and CDR2 is FNYEAQ in the germline V gene. The CDR3 runs to 12 residues. The V end was cut by 3 bases, the J end by 8 bases, with 11 bases between. The CDR3: CASSFLGQQQYF. CDR3 nucleotides: TGTGCCAGCAGCTTTCTCGGACAGCAGCAGTACTTC.

The genes are TRBV7-2 and TRBJ2-2; TRBD2 aligns across 13 bases. Germline V CDR1 and CDR2: SGHTA, FQGNSA. The CDR3 is 16 residues long. V gave up 4 bases and J gave up 7 bases; unmatched junction bases: 6. The CDR3 sequence: CASSSGLAGAGGELFF. The CDR3 nucleotides read TGTGCCAGCAGCTCCGGACTAGCGGGAGCGGGCGGGGAGCTGTTTTTT.

The chain employs TRBV11-2 and TRBJ2-1; D not resolved. Germline V gene sequence: CDR1 SGHAT, CDR2 FQNNGV. The V end was cut by 0 bases, the J end by 10 bases, with 7 bases between. The CDR3 is 12 residues long. CDR3 bases: TGTGCCAGCAGCTTAGATTCCCTAGAGCAGTTCTTC. Its translation: CASSLDSLEQFF.

The chain couples TRBV7-9 to TRBJ1-6; 7 bases map to TRBD1. Germline V gene data show CDR1 as SEHNR and CDR2 as FQNEAQ (reference sequence). This CDR3 contains 14 residues. The J segment lost 10 bases and the V segment lost 2 bases, leaving 5 bases of the junction unmatched. DNA for the CDR3: TGTGCCAGCAGCTTAACAGGGGAGAGCTCACCCCTCCACTTT. This gives the protein CASSLTGESSPLHF.

The CDR3 reads CASSLLSGAYEQYF. The CDR3 region has the DNA TGTGCCAGCAGTTTACTTAGCGGGGCCTACGAGCAGTACTTC. The chain joins TRBV27 to TRBJ2-7; 8 positions match TRBD2. CDR3 length equals 14 residues. Germline values: CDR1 MNHEY, CDR2 SMNVEV (reference sequence). V gave up 2 bases and J gave up 2 bases; unmatched junction bases: 2.

The rearrangement joins TRBV19 to TRBJ1-1; a weak D match, TRBD1 (5 bases). CDR3 length: 14 residues. Germline values: CDR1 LNHDA, CDR2 SQIVND (reference sequence). V lost 6 bases, J lost 2 bases, and 13 bases lay in between. The CDR3 sequence: CASSPDSLNTEAFF. In DNA, the CDR3 is TGTGCCAGTAGCCCAGACAGCCTCAACACTGAAGCTTTCTTT.

V and J are TRBV2 and TRBJ2-5; 9 bases agree with TRBD2. The CDR3 loop spans 15 amino acids. Germline CDR1 is SNHLY and CDR2 is FYNNEI. V gave up 4 bases and J gave up 2 bases; unmatched junction bases: 5. Here the CDR3 reads CASSAGAGGQETQYF. For the CDR3, the DNA is TGTGCCAGCAGTGCGGGCGCGGGAGGGCAAGAGACCCAGTACTTC.

This clone appeared once. CDR3: CASTPAGDRYGELFF. In DNA form, the CDR3 reads TGTGCCAGCACTCCCGCGGGGGATCGTTACGGGGAGCTGTTTTTT. V gene TRBV6-5 combines with J gene TRBJ2-2; 7 positions agree with TRBD2. The CDR3 is 15 amino acids. V dropped 7 bases and J dropped 7; count of bases not matched to a gene: 12. Germline assignment: CDR1 MNHEY and CDR2 SVGAGI.

This chain connects TRBV6-1 to TRBJ2-1; 10 bases match TRBD1. Trimming at V came to 5 bases and at J to 7 bases, leaving 5 bases not matched to a gene. The germline V gene has CDR1 MNHNS and CDR2 SASEGT. This CDR3 comprises 14 residues. The CDR3 region has the DNA TGTGCCAGCAGTCCTCGGGACAGGGGTAATGAGCAGTTCTTC. Amino acids: CASSPRDRGNEQFF.

This chain joins TRBV7-8 and TRBJ2-7; 8 nucleotides align to TRBD1. CDR3 length: 13 amino acids. Germline values: CDR1 SGHVS, CDR2 FQNEAQ. V shed 6 bases, J shed 3 bases, and the junction held 4 bases outside the gene matches. The DNA for the CDR3 is TGTGCCAGCAGTCGGGACAGGATCTACGAGCAGTACTTC. The encoded protein is CASSRDRIYEQYF.

This chain's CDR3 is CASSSDYLSTDTQYF. The CDR3 DNA reads TGTGCCAGCAGCTCTGACTATCTCAGCACAGATACGCAGTATTTT. V usage is TRBV7-2 and J usage is TRBJ2-3, with D maybe TRBD2 (5 bases). V lost 4 bases and J lost 0, with 11 bases in between. This CDR3 is 15 amino acids long. CDR1 and CDR2 from the germline V gene are SGHTA and FQGNSA.

The chain has TRBV7-2 and TRBJ2-1; 7 nucleotides match TRBD1. Germline values: CDR1 SGHTA, CDR2 FQGNSA. With 9 bases clipped from V and 5 bases from J, the junction kept 13 bases outside the gene matches. The CDR3 totals 15 residues. The CDR3 coding sequence is TGTGCCAGTAACCCTACGGGACAGAAAAACAATGAGCAGTTCTTC. This encodes CASNPTGQKNNEQFF.